A single TCR beta chain is shown here with its context. Its antigen remains unidentified. No quality values exist for individual bases; no much larger clone is one base distant. The time point label corresponds to: late/post reinfection, 12 to 24 weeks after detection. The sorted cells were sequenced directly ex vivo, without any in vitro expansion ahead of TCR sequencing. The donors were people who inject drugs and were enrolled in Canada's Montreal Acute Hepatitis C Cohort Study (HEPCO). As controls, total naive CD8 T cells, sorted as viable CD3+ CD8+ CD45RO-, were obtained from two donors at each of the three reinfection time points. Before sorting, cryopreserved peripheral blood mononuclear cells were thawed and CD8 T cells were purified from those thawed cells. Negative selection with the MACS CD8+ T cell Isolation Kit was used to enrich CD8 T cells. A BD FACSAria II sorter with FACSDiva software was used for cell sorting, and FlowJo was used for data analysis.

Counted from cysteine to phenylalanine, this CDR3 has 13 amino acids. The retained sequence is limited to the CDR3, 39 bases, with the frame set at the first base. Per the germline V gene, SGHAT is the CDR1 and FQNNGV is the CDR2. Germline trimming: 1 base from V, 6 bases from J; junction bases outside gene matches: 1. This sample is drawn from a study of memory CD8 T cells in hepatitis C reinfection (dated by TCRdb to 2016 to 2017). For context, the study as a whole: Among the donors, a few cleared two back-to-back HCV infections on their own, whereas two got rid of a primary infection but ended up chronically infected after reinfection. A case counted as HCV reinfection when an HCV RNA test came back positive after two negative tests taken at least 60 days apart. Roughly five reinfection cases with stored pre-reinfection samples were identified between the late 2000s and the early 2010s. The TCR beta repertoire of virus-specific CD8 T cells was tracked longitudinally in a few donors across an HCV reinfection episode. Participants who had resolved a prior HCV infection were followed every 3 months in the reinfection study. Samples for the late or post reinfection period were taken 12 to 24 weeks after reinfection was detected.

Study-wide conclusions, independent of this receptor: Because only five donors were included, definitive conclusions about public clonotypes linked to secondary clearance were beyond the reach of the study.

The library was made by the immunoSEQ multiplex PCR assay. Genomic DNA was extracted from the sorted cells, and the TCR beta V, D and J regions were sequenced using the automated high-throughput method of Adaptive Biotechnologies. CDR3 regions were amplified with a two-step, bias-controlled multiplex PCR. An Illumina instrument was used to sequence the amplified TCR beta libraries. As for how the authors treated the data: Demultiplexed reads were processed to lower amplification and sequencing bias, and the IMGT database was used to assign CDR3 sequences to gene families. Repertoire data were analyzed with ImmunoSEQ software version 2.0. Clonotype lists were filtered to remove out-of-frame sequences as well as sequences containing stop codons in the CDR3. Clonotypes below 0.01% frequency were excluded because they corresponded to less than one cell. Richness was computed as observed richness divided by input cell number, and evenness as Shannon entropy divided by log observed richness. To measure repertoire diversity and how similar the repertoire was between time points, Simpson diversity and Morisita-Horn overlap indices were applied. Clonotypes were grouped as dominant (>1%), sub-dominant (0.5-0.99%), low abundance (0.1-0.49%) or lowest abundance (<0.1%). The germline index was obtained by subtracting total nucleotide additions from total CDR3 length and then dividing the result by total CDR3 length. TCRdb holds this immuneACCESS table with in-frame rearrangements only. Some clones are missing; in checked studies, unresolved V genes explain under half, and the rest has no known cause. D and trimming were read from the DNA, whereas the V and J calls and clone size are those reported in that table. The sample table contains about 43,000 clones; only one count was recorded for 85% to 90% of them. The ten largest clones capture 0.65% to 0.9% of the sample.

The rearranged segments are TRBV11-2 and TRBJ1-2; 8 middle bases align to TRBD1. Source material: naive CD8+ T cells sorted from blood. Taken with the paper, the label for cell subset or site translates to: total naive CD8+CD45RO- T cells. The sequence came from a man aged 18 to 35 with hepatitis C virus infection. The nucleotide sequence reads TGTGCCAGCAGCTTAGGGACAGGGCATGGCTACACCTTC. This codes for CASSLGTGHGYTF.